This TCR beta chain was identified during a study of chemoradiotherapy in HPV16-positive cancers. Study information: Candidate HPV-specific T-cell clones and common TCR motifs came from functional assays in two HPV16-positive patients.

With 8 bases removed from V and 3 bases from J, the gap between germline ends came to 10 bases. Germline assignment: CDR1 SGHTA and CDR2 FQGNSA. This CDR3 has 12 residues. General study points: Better recurrence-free survival went with HPV-responsive T-cell expansion in HPV16-positive patients. Non-HPV-specific T cells did not expand in tumors during treatment, whereas candidate HPV-specific clones and E7-related motifs did.

Clones were read by immunoSEQ multiplex PCR, and TCRdb kept only the in-frame ones, dropping some. The data show 9,000 to 10,000 clones, approximately 84% seen once. As regards this clone: Antigen specificity is unknown.

This TCR was recovered from a human donor with HPV-associated anogenital cancer. V usage is TRBV7-2 and J usage is TRBJ1-1, with D tentatively TRBD1 (5 bases). The specimen was blood, collected from a patient who underwent chemoradiotherapy. CDR3 DNA sequence: TGTGCCAGCGGGCGGGGGGACACTGAAGCTTTCTTT. Translating gives CASGRGDTEAFF.